The 23 T cell receptor beta chains given below trace back to one sample, sequenced in a study of cytomegalovirus exposure and HLA in healthy donors. The PCR contained 60 Vbeta and 13 Jbeta primers. TCRdb's copy holds only in-frame clones and misses some; the assay was immunoSEQ multiplex PCR. The sample has about 120,000 clones, about 75% seen once. The sequenced sample consisted of PBMCs. The receptors originated from a man in his sixties in good health and CMV-seropositive.

The gene calls are TRBV30 and TRBJ1-6; no reliable D call. Trimming removed 0 bases at V and 10 bases at J, with 10 bases between. This CDR3 region has 13 residues. CDR1 and CDR2 (germline): GTSNPN, SVGIG (reference sequence). In nucleotides, the CDR3 is TGTGCCTGGAGTGTGGCCGGGAGGTCACCCCTCCACTTT. This sequence encodes CAWSVAGRSPLHF. The full variable domain, completed using reference TRBV30 and TRBJ1-6, is SQTIHQWPATLVQPVGSPLSLECTVEGTSNPNLYWYRQAAGRGLQLLFYSVGIGQISSEVPQNLSASRPQDRQFILSSKKLLLSDSGFYLCAWSVAGRSPLHFGNGTRLTVT.

The count of this clone is one. The V and J genes are TRBV28 and TRBJ1-5, with TRBD1 matching over 7 bases. The V segment lost 5 bases and the J segment 6 bases; nucleotides outside the gene matches: 4. The CDR3 runs to 13 residues. Germline V gene sequence: CDR1 MDHEN, CDR2 SYDVKM. CDR3 region: CASSVRQGQPQHF. Here the CDR3 DNA reads TGTGCCAGCAGTGTACGACAGGGTCAGCCCCAGCATTTT.

This sequence joins TRBV4-1 and TRBJ1-1; D is ambiguous. The CDR3 is made up of 12 amino acids. Trimming cost V 4 bases and J 2 bases, with 5 bases left between them. From germline, CDR1 is MGHRA and CDR2 YSYEKL. CDR3 protein: CASSRTNTEAFF. The CDR3 DNA is TGCGCCAGCAGCCGCACTAACACTGAAGCTTTCTTT.

CDR3 nucleotides: TGTGCCAGTCTGGACAGTTCCACTTCCTACGAGCAGTACTTC. This sequence encodes CASLDSSTSYEQYF. V gene TRBV7-8 combines with J gene TRBJ2-7; D possibly corresponds to TRBD1 (6 bases). CDR1 is SGHVS, CDR2 FQNEAQ, per germline. Trimming shortened V by 9 bases and J by 1 base, and 16 bases separated the two germline ends. There are 14 residues in the CDR3.

CDR3 in DNA: TGTGCCAGCAGCGTGAGTCGGGAGACTAGCACAGATACGCAGTATTTT. This sequence encodes CASSVSRETSTDTQYF. This chain connects TRBV9 to TRBJ2-3, with D tentatively TRBD2 (6 bases). Germline V gives CDR1 SGDLS, CDR2 YYNGEE. CDR3 length: 16 amino acids. V was shortened by 2 bases and J by 0 bases, with 13 bases between the two germline ends.

J is TRBJ2-2 and V is TRBV6-4; tentative D call: TRBD1 (6 bases). The CDR3 is 13 residues long. Per germline, CDR1 MRHNA and CDR2 SNTAGT. Trimming took off 6 bases at V and 6 bases at J, with 11 bases between the two ends. The CDR3 protein is CASSRQAAGELFF. CDR3 coding DNA: TGTGCCAGCAGCAGACAGGCCGCCGGGGAGCTGTTTTTT.

The chain couples TRBV10-2 to TRBJ1-3, with TRBD1 identical over 7 bases. The germline CDR1 and CDR2 sequences are WSHSY and SAAADI. The CDR3 contains 16 residues. V lost 7 bases to trimming and J lost 1 base; unmatched junction nucleotides: 10. The CDR3 region is CASIKTGIGSGNTIYF. CDR3 in DNA: TGCGCCAGCATCAAGACAGGGATAGGGTCTGGAAACACCATATATTTT.

This rearrangement joins TRBV28 to TRBJ2-6; D not resolved. V was cut by 8 bases and J by 5 bases, with 10 bases left in between. CDR1 and CDR2 (germline): MDHEN, SYDVKM. The CDR3 contains 13 residues. CDR3 sequence (DNA): TGTGCCAGCGGCTTATCATGGGCCAACGTCCTGACTTTC. It specifies CASGLSWANVLTF.

This clone has just a few counts. The chain links TRBV6-1 to TRBJ1-6; TRBD1 matches 10 bases. The CDR3 spans 12 residues. V shed 11 bases and J 7 bases; nucleotides not matched to a gene: 2. From germline, CDR1 is MNHNS and CDR2 SASEGT. The CDR3, as DNA: TGTGCCGTGGGACAGGGGAATTCACCCCTCCACTTT. This encodes CAVGQGNSPLHF.

In this sample, this clone turned up a few times. CDR3 loop: CASSYPGQVEKLFF. Written as DNA, the CDR3 is TGTGCCAGCAGCTATCCGGGACAGGTTGAAAAACTGTTTTTT. V is TRBV21-1 and J is TRBJ1-4; TRBD1 was called by the table and not checked on the DNA. TRBV21-1 is annotated as a pseudogene. The CDR3 is made up of 14 amino acids.

J is TRBJ2-6 and V is TRBV9; 7 bases map to TRBD1. Germline assignment: CDR1 SGDLS and CDR2 YYNGEE. Trimming cost V 5 bases and J 0 bases; bases outside gene matches: 8. This CDR3 has 17 amino acids. The CDR3 DNA reads TGTGCCAGCAGTGGACAGGTCGAGAGCTCTGGGGCCAACGTCCTGACTTTC. Encoded protein: CASSGQVESSGANVLTF.

This chain connects TRBV5-6 to TRBJ2-5; 14 bases fit TRBD2. The end of the DNA fits TRBJ2-7 better, so the J call may be wrong. Per the germline V gene, CDR1 is SGHDT and CDR2 is YYEEEE. CDR3 length: 16 residues. CDR3 loop: CASSFGTSGRRYEQYF. DNA for the CDR3: TGTGCCAGCAGCTTCGGGACTAGCGGGAGACGGTACGAGCAGTACTTC.

This rearrangement joins TRBV6-6 to TRBJ2-3; TRBD2 might be the D (5 bases). The CDR3 has 14 residues. V shed 2 bases and J shed 6 bases, with 12 bases lying between them. Germline values: CDR1 MNHNY, CDR2 SVGAGI (reference sequence). CDR3 region: CASSYRLATDTQYF. CDR3 DNA sequence: TGTGCCAGCAGTTACCGGCTAGCAACGGATACGCAGTATTTT.

DNA of the CDR3: TGTGCCAGCAGCTTACGACAGAACACCGGGGAGCTGTTTTTT. This translates into CASSLRQNTGELFF. The chain uses TRBV7-9 and TRBJ2-2; unclear D gene. The CDR3 has 14 residues. Germline V lookup: CDR1 SEHNR, CDR2 FQNEAQ (reference sequence). The V and J ends lost 2 bases and 1 base respectively, with 5 bases between them.

DNA for the CDR3: TGTGCCAGCAGCGCGGTTCCTGTTCTCTACAATGAGCAGTTCTTC. Amino acid sequence: CASSAVPVLYNEQFF. The chain couples TRBV9 to TRBJ2-1; D is unclear. Germline-derived CDR1 and CDR2 are SGDLS and YYNGEE. This CDR3 spans 15 amino acids. Trimming cost V 3 bases and J 3 bases, with 13 bases left between them.

A word on this clone: The germline gene is not matched at one end of the junction; a read error may be the cause. The gene calls are TRBV2 and TRBJ2-6; D possibly corresponds to TRBD1 (6 bases). The CDR3 runs 17 residues. CDR1 is SNHLY, CDR2 FYNNEI, per germline. In nucleotides, the CDR3 is TGTGCCAGCAGCCCCAGGGGCGGCCCCTCTGGGGCCAACGGCCTGACTTTC. Protein: CASSPRGGPSGANGLTF.

DNA for the CDR3: TGTGCCAGTAACCTGTGGGGGGGCAGGGCAGATACGCAGTATTTT. Translation: CASNLWGGRADTQYF. V and J are TRBV19 and TRBJ2-3, with D perhaps TRBD2 (7 bases). The V end lost 7 bases, the J end lost 4 bases, and 18 bases lay between the germline ends. This CDR3 spans 15 amino acids. Germline CDR1 LNHDA, CDR2 SQIVND (reference sequence).

The chain combines TRBV11-2 with TRBJ2-5; the D gene is possibly TRBD2 (6 bases). This CDR3 contains 17 residues. The V end was cut by 4 bases, the J end by 3 bases, with 21 bases between. Germline V lookup: CDR1 SGHAT, CDR2 FQNNGV. CDR3 bases: TGTGCCAGCAGCTCAAGGCCCGCCCGACTAGGGGAAGAGACCCAGTACTTC. Protein product: CASSSRPARLGEETQYF.

The rearrangement uses TRBV18 and TRBJ2-7; 11 nucleotides line up with TRBD1. The V segment lost 6 bases and the J segment 5 bases; nucleotides outside the gene matches: 6. The CDR3 is made up of 14 amino acids. Germline loops: CDR1 KGHSH, CDR2 LQKENI. As DNA, the CDR3 is TGTGCCAGCTCGTCGGACAGGGGGCTGAACGAGCAGTACTTC. Translated: CASSSDRGLNEQYF.

This clone occurred a few times. Its ends do not fully match the called genes, so a read error is possible. The CDR3 spells CASGSGVAGELAVF. The CDR3 DNA reads as TGTGCTAGTGGGAGCGGGGTAGCGGGGGAACTAGCTGTCTTC. The chain uses TRBV12-5 and TRBJ2-1, with 9 nucleotides matching TRBD2. The CDR3 has 14 amino acids. Germline values: CDR1 LGHNT, CDR2 FRNRAP.

As to this clone: The germline gene is not matched at one end of the junction; a read error may be the cause. The chain joins TRBV11-1 to TRBJ2-5; 10 bases map to TRBD1. CDR3 size: 16 residues. Germline lookup yields CDR1 SGHAT and CDR2 FQDESV (reference sequence). CDR3 bases: TGTGCCAGCACCTTACTCGAGGGACAGGGGCGAGAGACCCAGTACTTC. It encodes CASTLLEGQGRETQYF.

V usage is TRBV9 and J usage is TRBJ1-1, with D possibly TRBD1 on 5 matching bases. Per the germline V gene, CDR1 is SGDLS and CDR2 is YYNGEE. The CDR3 extends over 14 amino acids. Trimming pared 2 bases from V and 3 bases from J, leaving 11 bases between. CDR3 in amino acids: CASSVRGTDTEAFF. CDR3 in DNA: TGTGCCAGCAGCGTTCGGGGGACCGACACTGAAGCTTTCTTT.

The chain recombines TRBV15 with TRBJ2-1, with 7 bases identical to TRBD1. The CDR3 sequence is 17 residues long. Germline CDR1 is LNHNV and CDR2 is YYDKDF (reference sequence). With V trimmed by 2 bases and J by 0 bases, 7 bases remained unmatched. The CDR3 nucleotides read TGTGCCACCAGCAGACTACCACAGGGGATCTCCTACAATGAGCAGTTCTTC. Protein product: CATSRLPQGISYNEQFF.